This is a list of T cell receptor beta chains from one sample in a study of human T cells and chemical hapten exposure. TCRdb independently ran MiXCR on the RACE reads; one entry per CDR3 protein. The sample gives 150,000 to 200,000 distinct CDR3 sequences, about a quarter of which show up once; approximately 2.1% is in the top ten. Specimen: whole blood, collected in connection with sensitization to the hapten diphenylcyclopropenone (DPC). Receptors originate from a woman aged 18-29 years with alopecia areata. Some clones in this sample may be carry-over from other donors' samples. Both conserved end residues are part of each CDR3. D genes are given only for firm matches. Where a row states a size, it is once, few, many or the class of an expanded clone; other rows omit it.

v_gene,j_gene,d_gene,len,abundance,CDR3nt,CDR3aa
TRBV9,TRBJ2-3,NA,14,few,TGTGCCAGCAGCCCCCAGTGGGGCAGTTATACGCAGTATTTT,CASSPQWGSYTQYF
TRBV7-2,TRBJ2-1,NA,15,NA,TGTGCCAGCAGCTCGGGGGGCGCGGGGAGGGATGAGCAGTTCTTC,CASSSGGAGRDEQFF
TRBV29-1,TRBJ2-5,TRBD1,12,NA,TGCAGCGCCTTCGACAGGGGGGAGACCCAGTACTTC,CSAFDRGETQYF
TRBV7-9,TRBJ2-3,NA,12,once,TGTGCCCTTGGCACTTACACAGATACGCAGTATTTT,CALGTYTDTQYF
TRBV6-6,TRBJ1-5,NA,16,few,TGTGCCAGCAGTTACGGGGACACATATAGCAATCAGCCCCAGCATTTT,CASSYGDTYSNQPQHF
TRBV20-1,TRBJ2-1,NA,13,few,TGCAGTGCTAGGGGGGGAAACTACAATGAGCAGTTCTTC,CSARGGNYNEQFF
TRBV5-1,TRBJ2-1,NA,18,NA,TGCGCCAGCAGCTTGGCCGTTGACTTCCACCGCTCCTACAATGAGCAGTTCTTC,CASSLAVDFHRSYNEQFF
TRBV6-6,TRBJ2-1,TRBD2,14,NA,TGTGCCAGCAGTCCGGGACTAGCGGGGGAGGAGCAGTTCTTC,CASSPGLAGEEQFF
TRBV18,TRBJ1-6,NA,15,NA,TGTGCCAGCTCACCCGGTACAGGGAGGAATTCACCCCTCCACTTT,CASSPGTGRNSPLHF
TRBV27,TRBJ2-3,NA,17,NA,TGTGCCAGCAGTTTATCGCCTTTGAGCGGGAGCACAGATACGCAGTATTTT,CASSLSPLSGSTDTQYF
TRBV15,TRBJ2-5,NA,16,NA,TGTGCCACCAGCAGAGATAGGGAATGGGGCCAAGAGACCCAGTACTTC,CATSRDREWGQETQYF
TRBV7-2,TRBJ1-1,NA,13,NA,TGTGCCAGCAGCTTGCCTCCAGGATTTGAAGCTTTCTTT,CASSLPPGFEAFF
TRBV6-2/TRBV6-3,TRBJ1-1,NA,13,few,TGTGCCAGCAGTTACCAATTGAACACTGAAGCTTTCTTT,CASSYQLNTEAFF
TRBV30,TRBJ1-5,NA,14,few,TGTGCCTGGAGTGTAAAAGGGGTCGGTCAGCCCCAGCATTTT,CAWSVKGVGQPQHF
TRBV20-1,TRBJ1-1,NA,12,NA,TGCAGTGCTAGGTCCGGGGGTGGAAAAGCTTTCTTT,CSARSGGGKAFF
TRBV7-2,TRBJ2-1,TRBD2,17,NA,TGTGCCAGCAGCTTCCCCCTAGCGGGGGGCAGATTTGATGAGCAGTTCTTC,CASSFPLAGGRFDEQFF
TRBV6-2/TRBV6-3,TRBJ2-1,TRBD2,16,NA,TGTGCCAGCAGTGCCTTAGGTCCGGGACTAGCGAGAGCTCGGTTCTTC,CASSALGPGLARARFF
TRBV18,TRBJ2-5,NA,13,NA,TGTGCCAGCTCACCGGCACTAGAAGAGACCCAGTACTTC,CASSPALEETQYF
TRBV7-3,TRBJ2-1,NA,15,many,TGTGCCAGCAGCTTAAGGGGACGGGGAGACAATGAGCAGTTCTTC,CASSLRGRGDNEQFF
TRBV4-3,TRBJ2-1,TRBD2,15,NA,TGCGCCAGCAGCCAAGCTAGCGGGGGGGACAATGAGCAGTTCTTC,CASSQASGGDNEQFF
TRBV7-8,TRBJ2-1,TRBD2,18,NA,TGTGCCAGCAGCTTAGTTCGTCTCGGGCGGGAGCGGGACAATGAGCAGTTCTTC,CASSLVRLGRERDNEQFF
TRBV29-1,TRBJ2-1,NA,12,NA,TGCAGCGTTGCCGCCCAGTCGGATGAGCAGTTCTTC,CSVAAQSDEQFF
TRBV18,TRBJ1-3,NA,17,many,TGTGCCAGCTCACCACCGATTCAGGGCTACTCTGGAAACACCATATATTTT,CASSPPIQGYSGNTIYF
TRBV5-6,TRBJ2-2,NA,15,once,TGTGCCAGCAGCTTGCCAACCGGGCAAACCGGGGAGCTGTTTTTT,CASSLPTGQTGELFF
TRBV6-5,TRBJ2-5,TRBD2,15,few,TGTGCCAGCAGTCCCCGGACTAGCAGGGGAGAGACCCAGTACTTC,CASSPRTSRGETQYF
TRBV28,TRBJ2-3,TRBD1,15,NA,TGTGCCAGCAGTTTAGAGGGGGCGAACACAGATACGCAGTATTTT,CASSLEGANTDTQYF
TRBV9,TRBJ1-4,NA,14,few,TGTGCCAGCAGCGTGGACGGGCTTAATGAAAAACTGTTTTTT,CASSVDGLNEKLFF
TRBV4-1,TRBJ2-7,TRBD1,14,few,TGCGCCAGCAGCCAAGATGACAGGGGGCGAGAGCAGTACTTC,CASSQDDRGREQYF
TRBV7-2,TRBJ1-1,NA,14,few,TGTGCCAGCAGCATACAGGGCGGGTTCACTGAAGCTTTCTTT,CASSIQGGFTEAFF
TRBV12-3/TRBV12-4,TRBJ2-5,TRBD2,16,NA,TGTGCCAGCAGTCCAACTAGCGGGGGGACCCAAGAGACCCAGTACTTC,CASSPTSGGTQETQYF
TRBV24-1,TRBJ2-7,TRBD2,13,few,TGTGCCACCAGTGATTTGAGCGGGGACGAGCAGTACTTC,CATSDLSGDEQYF
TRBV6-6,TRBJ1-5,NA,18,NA,TGTGCCAGCAGTTACCCCCCCCTACAGGGCCCGAGGAATCAGCCCCAGCATTTT,CASSYPPLQGPRNQPQHF
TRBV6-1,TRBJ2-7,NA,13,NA,TGTGCCAGCAGTGTGAGGGGGGCCTACGAGCAGTACTTC,CASSVRGAYEQYF
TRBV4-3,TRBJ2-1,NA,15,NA,TGCGCCAGCAGCCAAGGGGGGGGCGCCTGGGATGAGCAGTTCTTC,CASSQGGGAWDEQFF
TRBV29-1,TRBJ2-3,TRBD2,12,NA,TGCAGCGTTCTGGGGAGGGGAGATACGCAGTATTTT,CSVLGRGDTQYF
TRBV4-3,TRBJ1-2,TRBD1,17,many,TGCGCCAGCAGCCACGCAGGGACTGAAGACAGGGCCTATGGCTACACCTTC,CASSHAGTEDRAYGYTF
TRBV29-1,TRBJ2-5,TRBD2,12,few,TGCAGCGTTGTAGTTAGCGGGGAGACCCAGTACTTC,CSVVVSGETQYF
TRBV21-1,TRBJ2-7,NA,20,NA,TGTGCCAGCAGCAAAGAGGCTAGCAAGCCCTCGGGACAGGGCTCCTACGAGCAGTACTTC,CASSKEASKPSGQGSYEQYF
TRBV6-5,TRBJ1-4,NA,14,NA,TGTGCCAGCAGTTCGATCGCAACTAATGAAAAACTGTTTTTT,CASSSIATNEKLFF
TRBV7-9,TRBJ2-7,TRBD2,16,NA,TGTGCCAGCAGCGAATTCCTTAGCGGGAGTAAGTACGAGCAGTACTTC,CASSEFLSGSKYEQYF
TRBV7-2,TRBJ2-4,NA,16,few,TGTGCCAGCAGCCCAGGGAGACAGGGAGGGGGAGACATTCAGTACTTC,CASSPGRQGGGDIQYF
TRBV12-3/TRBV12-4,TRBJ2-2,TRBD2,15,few,TGTGCCAGCAGTCCTAGCGGGGGGGACACCGGGGAGCTGTTTTTT,CASSPSGGDTGELFF
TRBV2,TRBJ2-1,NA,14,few,TGTGCCAGCAGTGAAGGACTAGAAAGTAGTGAGCAGTTCTTC,CASSEGLESSEQFF
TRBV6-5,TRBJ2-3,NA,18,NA,TGTGCCAGCAGTTACGTTATTTCGGGTTTCGGCTCCACAGATACGCAGTATTTT,CASSYVISGFGSTDTQYF
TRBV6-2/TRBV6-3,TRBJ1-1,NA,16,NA,TGTGCCAGCAGTTACGAACAGTCGAAAATGAACACTGAAGCTTTCTTT,CASSYEQSKMNTEAFF
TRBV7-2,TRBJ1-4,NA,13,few,TGTGCCAGCAGCTTAAGGATGAGGGAAAAACTGTTTTTT,CASSLRMREKLFF
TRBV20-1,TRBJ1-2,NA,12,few,TGCAGTGCTGCCTACCCTGGGAGGGGCTACACCTTC,CSAAYPGRGYTF
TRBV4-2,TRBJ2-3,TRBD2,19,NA,TGTGCCAGCAGCCAAGAGGGGACTAAACTAGCGGGAGGGTCCCATACGCAGTATTTT,CASSQEGTKLAGGSHTQYF